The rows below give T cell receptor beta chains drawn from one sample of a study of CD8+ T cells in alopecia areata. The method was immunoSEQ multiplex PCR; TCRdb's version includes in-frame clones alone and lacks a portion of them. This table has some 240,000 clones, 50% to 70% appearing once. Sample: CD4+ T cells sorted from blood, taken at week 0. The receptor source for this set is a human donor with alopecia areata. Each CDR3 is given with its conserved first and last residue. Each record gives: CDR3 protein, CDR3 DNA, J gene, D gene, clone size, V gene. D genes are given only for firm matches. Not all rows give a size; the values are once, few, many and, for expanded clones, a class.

CDR3 protein: CASSVGTGDHGYTF
CDR3 DNA: TGTGCCAGCAGCGTCGGGACAGGGGACCATGGCTACACCTTC
J gene: TRBJ1-2
D gene: TRBD1
clone size: few
V gene: TRBV9

CDR3 protein: CAWSVLGNTEAFF
CDR3 DNA: TGTGCCTGGAGTGTACTCGGTAACACTGAAGCTTTCTTT
J gene: TRBJ1-1
D gene: -
clone size: -
V gene: TRBV30

CDR3 protein: CAISESTGSSYNEQFF
CDR3 DNA: TGTGCCATCAGTGAGTCGACAGGCAGCTCCTACAATGAGCAGTTCTTC
J gene: TRBJ2-1
D gene: -
clone size: few
V gene: TRBV10-3

CDR3 protein: CASSLAGGELFYEQYF
CDR3 DNA: TGTGCCAGCAGTTTAGCGGGGGGGGAACTTTTCTACGAGCAGTACTTC
J gene: TRBJ2-7
D gene: TRBD2
clone size: -
V gene: TRBV6-5

CDR3 protein: CASSDSGQAGELFF
CDR3 DNA: TGTGCCAGCAGTGACTCAGGGCAGGCCGGGGAGCTGTTTTTT
J gene: TRBJ2-2
D gene: -
clone size: -
V gene: TRBV25-1

CDR3 protein: CSVAGTGGNYGYTF
CDR3 DNA: TGCAGCGTAGCCGGGACAGGGGGGAACTATGGCTACACCTTC
J gene: TRBJ1-2
D gene: TRBD1
clone size: -
V gene: TRBV29-1

CDR3 protein: CAWSVFPRSSYNEQFF
CDR3 DNA: TGTGCCTGGAGTGTTTTCCCCAGGAGCTCCTACAATGAGCAGTTCTTC
J gene: TRBJ2-1
D gene: -
clone size: -
V gene: TRBV30

CDR3 protein: CASSYSGVSGNTIYF
CDR3 DNA: TGTGCCAGCAGTTACTCCGGAGTCTCTGGAAACACCATATATTTT
J gene: TRBJ1-3
D gene: -
clone size: -
V gene: TRBV6-6

CDR3 protein: CASDGAISNQPQHF
CDR3 DNA: TGTGCCAGCGATGGGGCAATTAGCAATCAGCCCCAGCATTTT
J gene: TRBJ1-5
D gene: -
clone size: -
V gene: TRBV28

CDR3 protein: CASSLPPGQLNYEQYF
CDR3 DNA: TGTGCCAGCAGCCTCCCCCCCGGACAGTTAAACTACGAGCAGTACTTC
J gene: TRBJ2-7
D gene: -
clone size: -
V gene: TRBV4-2

CDR3 protein: CASTLWSGTGELFF
CDR3 DNA: TGTGCCAGCACCCTGTGGAGTGGAACCGGGGAGCTGTTTTTT
J gene: TRBJ2-2
D gene: -
clone size: -
V gene: TRBV2

CDR3 protein: CASSLRETGELFF
CDR3 DNA: TGTGCCAGCAGCCTCCGGGAGACCGGGGAGCTGTTTTTT
J gene: TRBJ2-2
D gene: -
clone size: -
V gene: TRBV2

CDR3 protein: CASSSGQGVQFF
CDR3 DNA: TGTGCCAGCAGCTCCGGACAGGGGGTACAGTTCTTC
J gene: TRBJ2-1
D gene: TRBD1
clone size: many
V gene: TRBV13

CDR3 protein: CAWSVGYGAFF
CDR3 DNA: TGTGCCTGGAGTGTCGGTTATGGGGCTTTCTTT
J gene: TRBJ1-1
D gene: -
clone size: -
V gene: TRBV30

CDR3 protein: CASSSAGARGGTDTQYF
CDR3 DNA: TGCGCCAGCAGCTCCGCCGGGGCCAGGGGAGGCACAGATACGCAGTATTTT
J gene: TRBJ2-3
D gene: -
clone size: -
V gene: TRBV5-1

CDR3 protein: CASRAAVSTDTQYF
CDR3 DNA: TGTGCCAGCAGAGCGGCAGTTAGCACAGATACGCAGTATTTT
J gene: TRBJ2-3
D gene: -
clone size: -
V gene: TRBV27

CDR3 protein: CASSPLLNTEAFF
CDR3 DNA: TGTGCCAGCAGCCCCCTGTTGAACACTGAAGCTTTCTTT
J gene: TRBJ1-1
D gene: -
clone size: few
V gene: TRBV7-2